The 7 T cell receptor beta chains in this list originate from one sample, sequenced in a study of T cell repertoires in cytomegalovirus infection (dated by TCRdb to between 2018 and 2021). TCRdb shows the sequencer as Illumina HiSeq 1500. In TCRdb, the public reads were trimmed at Q25 with fastp and aligned with MiXCR, with productive beta chains retained. CDR3 protein duplicates are merged, each entry listing the most common genes and DNA. The sample profile shows 200,000 to 250,000 distinct CDR3 sequences; 35% to 40% of them were found once. The top ten clones comprise 55% to 60% of the sample. What the treatment or condition label conveys for this sample: in vitro stimulation with specific CMV peptide epitopes to enrich CMV-specific T cells. No antigen has been identified for these receptors. The sequencing used CD8+ T cells from cultured PBMCs, collected from culture after CMV antigen stimulation. These receptor sequences come from a human donor in good health (CMV status not recorded). Some clones in this sample may be carry-over from other donors' samples.

The chain has TRBV27 and TRBJ2-3; 9 bases align to TRBD2. The germline V gene encodes CDR1 MNHEY and CDR2 SMNVEV (reference sequence). With V trimmed by 2 bases and J by 5 bases, 5 bases remained unmatched. The CDR3 is 15 residues long. CDR3 in DNA: TGTGCCAGCAGTTTAGCGGGGGGGCTAGGAGATACGCAGTATTTT. It codes for CASSLAGGLGDTQYF.

DNA for the CDR3: TGTGCCAGCAGTTTTATTTGGGGGAACACTGAAGCTTTCTTT. Its protein is CASSFIWGNTEAFF. This chain uses TRBV12-3 or TRBV12-4 with TRBJ1-1, with D unresolved. The V gene lost 3 bases and the J gene lost 1 base, with 9 bases spanning the gap. The CDR3 sequence is 14 residues long.

The chain links TRBV7-6 to TRBJ2-1, with 9 bases aligning to TRBD2. This CDR3 contains 15 residues. V lost 5 bases and J lost 8; bases outside the gene matches: 10. CDR1 is SGHVS and CDR2 is FNYEAQ in the germline V gene. CDR3 residues: CASSPKGLAGDEQFF. The DNA for the CDR3 is TGTGCCAGCAGCCCAAAGGGACTAGCAGGCGATGAGCAGTTCTTC.

The chain carries TRBV7-9 and TRBJ2-7; TRBD1 aligns across 7 bases. The CDR3 loop spans 16 amino acids. The V gene end was trimmed by 1 base and the J gene end by 2 bases; junction bases not matched to a gene: 8. In germline, CDR1 is SEHNR, CDR2 FQNEAQ (reference sequence). For the CDR3, the DNA is TGTGCCAGCAGCTTAGACAGGGGTGGGGGAACCTACGAGCAGTACTTC. Residues: CASSLDRGGGTYEQYF.

The sample holds a few counts of this clonotype. This chain uses TRBV7-8 with TRBJ2-5, with D possibly TRBD1 on 6 matching bases. This CDR3 is built from 14 residues. V was pared by 1 base and J by 2 bases, with 8 bases between. Germline V gene lookup returns CDR1 SGHVS and CDR2 FQNEAQ. The CDR3 DNA is TGTGCCAGCAGCTTAGACAGGGAGCAAGAGACCCAGTACTTC. Its translation is CASSLDREQETQYF.

Note on this clonotype: One end of the junction is discordant with germline, which a read error may explain. The CDR3 loop is CASSLREGDTGELFF. The CDR3 nucleotides read TGTGCCAGCAGCCTACGTGAGGGAGACACCGGGGAGCTGTTTTTT. The chain combines TRBV4-1 with TRBJ2-2; D perhaps matches TRBD2 (5 bases). CDR1 and CDR2 (germline): MGHRA, YSYEKL. The CDR3 sequence is 15 residues long.

The V call is TRBV6-1, the J call TRBJ1-5, with unresolved D. This CDR3 comprises 15 residues. The V end was cut by 1 base, the J end by 0 bases, with 7 bases between. CDR1 and CDR2 from the germline V gene are MNHNS and SASEGT. The CDR3 coding sequence is TGTGCCAGCAGTGAAGTAACAGCTAGCAATCAGCCCCAGCATTTT. Translated, it gives CASSEVTASNQPQHF.